The text below deals with one T cell receptor (beta chain). In the authors' workflow: The authors estimated nucleated cell counts from reference gene primer amplification. Sequenced by immunoSEQ multiplex PCR; TCRdb stores in-frame clones only, minus some. The D gene and trimming were derived from the DNA, and the V and J assignments and clone size from that table. The sample consists of 170,000 or so clones, approximately 86% of them appearing once. The CDR3 spans 13 residues. V lost 5 bases to trimming and J lost 8 bases, with 15 bases between them. CDR1 and CDR2 from the germline V gene are LNHDA and SQIVND (reference sequence). The source of the sample is a study of blood T cell repertoires in COVID-19. Across the whole study: COVID-19 samples collected from the United States, Italy and Spain covered acute and convalescent phases. Sample material is recorded as cDNA or gDNA derived from T cells, B-cell-depleted T cells, or PBMCs.

This receptor was obtained from a man aged 35 to 55 with active or convalescent COVID-19. Material: peripheral blood. The chain is built from TRBV19 and TRBJ1-2, with D unresolved. CDR3 nucleotide sequence: TGTGCCAGTAGTCGTGGGAGGGTTGAAGGCTACACCTTC. Its protein product is CASSRGRVEGYTF.